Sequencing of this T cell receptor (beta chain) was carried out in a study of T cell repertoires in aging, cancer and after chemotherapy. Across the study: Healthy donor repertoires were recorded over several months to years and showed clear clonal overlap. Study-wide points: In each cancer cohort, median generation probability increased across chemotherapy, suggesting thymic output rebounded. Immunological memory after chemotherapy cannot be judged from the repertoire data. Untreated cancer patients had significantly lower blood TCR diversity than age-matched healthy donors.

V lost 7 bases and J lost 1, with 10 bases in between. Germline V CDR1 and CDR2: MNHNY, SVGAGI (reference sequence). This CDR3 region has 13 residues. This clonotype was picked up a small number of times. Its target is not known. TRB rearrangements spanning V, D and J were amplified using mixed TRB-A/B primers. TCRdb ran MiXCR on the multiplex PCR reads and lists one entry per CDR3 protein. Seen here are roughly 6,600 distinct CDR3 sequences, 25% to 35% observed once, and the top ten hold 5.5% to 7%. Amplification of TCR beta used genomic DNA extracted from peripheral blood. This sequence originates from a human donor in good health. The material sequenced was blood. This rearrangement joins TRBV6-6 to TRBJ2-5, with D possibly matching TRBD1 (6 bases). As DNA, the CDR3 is TGTGCCAGCATGCGGACAGCCCAAGAGACCCAGTACTTC. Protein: CASMRTAQETQYF.